One and the same sample provided the 7 T cell receptor beta chains below, sequenced in a study of vaccination and CD4 T cells after COVID-19. For these receptors, no antigen is known. Treatment meaning: roughly 10-day PBMC culture with coronavirus spike peptide pools or control peptides (ViraFEST assay). The Oncomine TCR Beta short-read assay generated sequence data from the DNA of cultured CD4+ T cells. TCRdb reprocessed the PCR reads with MiXCR, giving one entry per CDR3 protein. The profile shows about 9,700 distinct CDR3 sequences, 55% to 75% of them singletons. Sequencing input: CD4+ T cells from blood, cultured in vitro. These receptors came from a human donor who had recovered from COVID-19.

The chain recombines TRBV28 with TRBJ2-1, with D possibly TRBD2 on 5 matching bases. The length of the CDR3 is 15 residues. The germline V gene has CDR1 MDHEN and CDR2 SYDVKM. V was shortened by 5 bases and J by 4 bases, with 15 bases between the two germline ends. The CDR3 nucleotides read TGTGCCAGCAGTGCCCGGGATCTATTTTACAATGAGCAGTTCTTC. Translation: CASSARDLFYNEQFF.

The J gene is TRBJ2-7, the V gene TRBV10-3; 9 bases fit TRBD2. Per the germline V gene, CDR1 is ENHRY and CDR2 is SYGVKD. The CDR3 runs 14 residues. The trim removed 8 bases at V and 4 bases at J, leaving 9 bases unmatched. The CDR3 region is CAIAIAGEGYEQYF. The CDR3, as DNA: TGTGCCATCGCCATAGCGGGAGAGGGTTACGAGCAGTACTTC.

V is TRBV7-2 and J is TRBJ1-5, with no clear D. Per germline, CDR1 SGHTA and CDR2 FQGNSA. The CDR3 runs 14 residues. V was clipped by 5 bases and J by 7 bases, with 15 bases between them. The CDR3 nucleotides read TGTGCCAGCAGCCCGGTCAGGACCGGGCAGCCCCAGCATTTT. The encoded protein is CASSPVRTGQPQHF. The whole variable domain, remainder taken from reference TRBV7-2 and TRBJ1-5, is GAGVSQSPSNKVTEKGKDVELRCDPISGHTALYWYRQSLGQGLEFLIYFQGNSAPDKSGLPSDRFSAERTGGSVSTLTIQRTQQEDSAVYLCASSPVRTGQPQHFGDGTRLSIL.

The CDR3 sequence is CASSKEGFVTRCNQPQHF. As DNA, the CDR3 is TGTGCCAGCAGCAAAGAGGGCTTTGTTACCCGGTGCAATCAGCCCCAGCATTTT. The V call is TRBV21-1, the J call TRBJ1-5; whether TRBD1, the table's D call, matches the DNA was not checked. TRBV21-1 is designated a pseudogene. CDR3 length: 18 amino acids.

The chain uses TRBV6-4 and TRBJ1-2, with 10 nucleotides matching TRBD1. Germline V gene lookup returns CDR1 MRHNA and CDR2 SNTAGT. Trimming took 4 bases from V and 4 from J; bases not matched to a gene: 12. The CDR3 runs 17 residues. CDR3 residues: CASSAGTGETVLYGYTF. For the CDR3, the DNA is TGTGCCAGCAGTGCTGGGACAGGGGAAACGGTGCTCTATGGCTACACCTTC.

This sequence joins TRBV6-1 and TRBJ1-1; no clear D gene. The CDR3 sequence is 13 residues long. Germline V gives CDR1 MNHNS, CDR2 SASEGT. V dropped 4 bases and J dropped 0 bases, with 6 bases sitting between them. The CDR3 loop is CASSVNMNTEAFF. CDR3 in DNA: TGTGCCAGCAGTGTCAACATGAACACTGAAGCTTTCTTT.

J is TRBJ1-6 and V is TRBV25-1; TRBD1 matches at 8 bases. The CDR3 is 17 amino acids. Germline V CDR1 and CDR2: MGHDK, SYGVNS. V lost 7 bases to trimming and J lost 5 bases; unmatched junction nucleotides: 13. For the CDR3, the DNA is TGTGCCAGCAACCAAGCATCAGGACAGGGTCATAATTCACCCCTCCACTTT. Amino acid sequence: CASNQASGQGHNSPLHF.